The entry below describes one T cell receptor (beta chain). Antigen specificity is unknown. These data come from a study of T cell responses to AZD1222 COVID-19 vaccine. Using immunoSEQ multiplex PCR, the repertoire was profiled, and TCRdb retains in-frame clones only, with some absent. The repertoire includes more than 70,000 clones, approximately 91% of them detected once, and 4.5% to 5% sits in the top ten. Second-dose intervals of approximately 4 or approximately 12 weeks were pooled. This CDR3 comprises 15 residues. Per the germline V gene, CDR1 is SQVTM and CDR2 is ANQGSEA. V gave up 6 bases and J gave up 6 bases; unmatched junction bases: 14. Study outcomes and limitations: White British donors predominated, females outnumbered males, and clonal diversity was possibly underestimated. Among vaccine-associated CD4 TCRs, coverage spanned spike, with dominance at 160-218 and 743-854.

V usage is TRBV29-1 and J usage is TRBJ2-7; TRBD1 matches at 10 bases. The receptor's source is an adult who received the AZD1222 COVID-19 vaccine. The specimen comprised peripheral blood, sampled 28 days after the second AZD1222 dose. This CDR3 is CSVGRVGTGVAEQYF. The DNA for the CDR3 is TGCAGCGTCGGACGGGTAGGGACAGGGGTGGCCGAGCAGTACTTC.